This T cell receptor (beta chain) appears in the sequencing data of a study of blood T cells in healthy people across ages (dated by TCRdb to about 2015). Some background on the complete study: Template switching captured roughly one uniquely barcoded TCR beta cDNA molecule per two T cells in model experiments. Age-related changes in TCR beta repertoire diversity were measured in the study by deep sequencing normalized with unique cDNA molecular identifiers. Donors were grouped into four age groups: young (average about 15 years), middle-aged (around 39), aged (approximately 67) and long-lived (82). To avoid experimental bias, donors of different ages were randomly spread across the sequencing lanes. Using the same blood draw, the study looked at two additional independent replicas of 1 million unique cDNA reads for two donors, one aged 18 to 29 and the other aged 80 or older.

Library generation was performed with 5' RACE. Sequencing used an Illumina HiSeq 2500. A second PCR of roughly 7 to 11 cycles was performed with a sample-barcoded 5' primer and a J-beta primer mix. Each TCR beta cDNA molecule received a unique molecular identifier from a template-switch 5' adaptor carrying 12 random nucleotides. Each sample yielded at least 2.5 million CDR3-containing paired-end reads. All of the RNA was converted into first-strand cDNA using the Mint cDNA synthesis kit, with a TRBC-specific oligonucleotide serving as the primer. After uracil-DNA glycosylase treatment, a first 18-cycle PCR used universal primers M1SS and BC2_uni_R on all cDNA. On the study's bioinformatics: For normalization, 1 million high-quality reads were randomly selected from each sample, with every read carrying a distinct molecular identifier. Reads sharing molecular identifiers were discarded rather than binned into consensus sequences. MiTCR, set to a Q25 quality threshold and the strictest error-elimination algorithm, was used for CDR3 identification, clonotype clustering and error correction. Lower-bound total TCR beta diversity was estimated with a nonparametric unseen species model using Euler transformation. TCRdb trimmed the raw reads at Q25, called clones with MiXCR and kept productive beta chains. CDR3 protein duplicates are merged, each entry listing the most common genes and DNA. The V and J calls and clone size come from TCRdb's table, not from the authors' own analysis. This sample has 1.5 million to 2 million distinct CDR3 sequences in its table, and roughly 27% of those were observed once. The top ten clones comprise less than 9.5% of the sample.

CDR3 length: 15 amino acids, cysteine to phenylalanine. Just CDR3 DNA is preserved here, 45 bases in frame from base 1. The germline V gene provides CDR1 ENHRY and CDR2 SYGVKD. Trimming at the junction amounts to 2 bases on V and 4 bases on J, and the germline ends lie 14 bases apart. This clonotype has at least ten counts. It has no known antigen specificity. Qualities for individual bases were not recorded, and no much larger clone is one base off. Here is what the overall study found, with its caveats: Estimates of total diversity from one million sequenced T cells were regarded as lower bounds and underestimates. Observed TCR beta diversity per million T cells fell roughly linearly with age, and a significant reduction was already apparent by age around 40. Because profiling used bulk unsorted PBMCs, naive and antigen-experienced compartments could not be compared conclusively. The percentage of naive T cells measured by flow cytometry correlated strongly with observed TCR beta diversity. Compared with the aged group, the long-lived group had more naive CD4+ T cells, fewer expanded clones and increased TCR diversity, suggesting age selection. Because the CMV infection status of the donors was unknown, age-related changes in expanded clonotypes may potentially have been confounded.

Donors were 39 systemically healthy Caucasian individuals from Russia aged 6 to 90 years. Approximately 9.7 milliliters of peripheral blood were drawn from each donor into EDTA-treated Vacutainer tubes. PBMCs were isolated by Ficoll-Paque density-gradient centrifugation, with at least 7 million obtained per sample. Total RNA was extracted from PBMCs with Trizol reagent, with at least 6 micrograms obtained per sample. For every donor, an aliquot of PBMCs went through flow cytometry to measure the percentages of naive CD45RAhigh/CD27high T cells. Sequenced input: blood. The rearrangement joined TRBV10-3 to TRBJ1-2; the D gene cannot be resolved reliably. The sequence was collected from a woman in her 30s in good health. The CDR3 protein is CAISEGAGNLYGYTF. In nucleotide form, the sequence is TGTGCCATCAGTGAGGGTGCAGGAAACCTCTATGGCTACACCTTC.